Following are 22 T cell receptor beta chains from one sample sequenced in a study of cytomegalovirus exposure and HLA in healthy donors (dated by TCRdb to about 2017). The protocol used for the library was the immunoSEQ multiplex PCR assay. A mixture of 60 forward primers for TCR Vbeta segments and 13 reverse primers for TCR Jbeta segments was used in the multiplex PCR. TCRdb stores this immuneACCESS table with in-frame sequences only. Part of the clones is absent; in the studies checked, under half of the shortfall reflects unresolved V genes, and no reason is known for the rest. The sample yields tens of thousands of clones; approximately 71% were counted once. The ten largest make up roughly 8% of the sample. The sequenced sample was PBMCs. The receptors stem from a man in his 60s in good health and CMV-seropositive.

The rearrangement uses TRBV28 and TRBJ2-7, with D perhaps TRBD2 (5 bases). The V gene's germline CDR1 is MDHEN and CDR2 SYDVKM. CDR3 length: 15 amino acids. Trimming took 3 bases from V and 4 from J, leaving 16 bases between them. The CDR3 sequence is CASSFISAEDYEQYF. Written as DNA, the CDR3 is TGTGCCAGCAGTTTTATTTCAGCGGAAGATTACGAGCAGTACTTC.

This chain uses TRBV4-2 with TRBJ2-1, with 11 bases fitting TRBD2. V dropped 0 bases and J dropped 6; count of bases not matched to a gene: 4. The CDR3 sequence is 16 residues long. Germline-derived CDR1 and CDR2 are LGHNA and YNFKEQ. Here the CDR3 DNA reads TGTGCCAGCAGCCAAGAATGGCTAGCGGGGGGCAATGAGCAGTTCTTC. This encodes CASSQEWLAGGNEQFF.

The chain uses TRBV20-1 and TRBJ2-7; D possibly corresponds to TRBD1 (6 bases). The CDR3 covers 11 residues. Germline V gene data show CDR1 as DFQATT and CDR2 as SNEGSKA (reference sequence). This CDR3 reads CRVTGDYEQYF. The CDR3 DNA follows: TGCAGAGTGACAGGAGACTACGAGCAGTACTTC.

This clone was picked up a small number of times. The chain employs TRBV5-1 and TRBJ2-5, with TRBD2 matching 8 bases. CDR3 length: 14 amino acids. V shed 3 bases, J shed 5 bases, and the junction held 6 bases outside the gene matches. From germline, CDR1 is SGHRS and CDR2 YFSETQ. DNA for the CDR3: TGCGCCAGCAGCTCGCCCCGGGGGGGGGAGACCCAGTACTTC. Translating gives CASSSPRGGETQYF.

The CDR3 sequence is CASSLAHLTEAFF. The CDR3 region has the DNA TGTGCCAGCAGTTTAGCACACCTCACTGAAGCTTTCTTT. The rearrangement joins TRBV27 to TRBJ1-1; D call uncertain. Germline V gives CDR1 MNHEY, CDR2 SMNVEV (reference sequence). This CDR3 region has 13 residues. Trimming removed 2 bases at V and 4 bases at J, with 8 bases between.

The genes are TRBV11-2 and TRBJ2-3, with TRBD2 matching 8 bases. Germline values: CDR1 SGHAT, CDR2 FQNNGV. Trimming took 5 bases from V and 6 from J; bases not matched to a gene: 4. The CDR3 length is 13 residues. CDR3 region: CASSPRGGDTQYF. The CDR3 bases are TGTGCCAGCAGCCCCCGGGGGGGTGATACGCAGTATTTT.

Turning to this clone: Distinct nucleotide sequences in the sample also encode this CDR3. The rearrangement links TRBV6-1 to TRBJ2-1, with 9 nucleotides matching TRBD2. Trimming removed 5 bases from V and 0 bases from J; junction bases left unmatched: 2. In germline, CDR1 is MNHNS, CDR2 SASEGT. This CDR3 region has 15 residues. The CDR3 is CASSLAGSSYNEQFF. Here the CDR3 DNA reads TGTGCCAGCAGTCTAGCGGGGAGCTCCTACAATGAGCAGTTCTTC.

The chain joins TRBV2 to TRBJ1-6; no clear D. V was cut by 7 bases and J by 3 bases, with 13 bases left in between. Germline lookup yields CDR1 SNHLY and CDR2 FYNNEI. The CDR3 sequence is 15 residues long. The CDR3 region is CASKLRGNYNSPLHF. The CDR3 DNA sequence: TGTGCCAGCAAGTTGCGGGGTAACTATAATTCACCCCTCCACTTT.

CDR3 region: CASSPNQGAQRNTEAFF. The CDR3 DNA is TGCGCCAGCAGCCCTAATCAGGGGGCGCAGAGAAACACTGAAGCTTTCTTT. This chain links TRBV5-1 with TRBJ1-1, with 8 bases aligning to TRBD1. The CDR3 is 17 residues long. The junction had 13 bases not matched to a gene; V was cut back by 4 bases and J by 2 bases. Germline V CDR1 and CDR2: SGHRS, YFSETQ.

The rearrangement uses TRBV29-1 and TRBJ2-7; no definite D call. The V and J ends lost 1 base and 0 bases respectively, with 13 bases between them. The CDR3 extends over 15 amino acids. CDR1 and CDR2 (germline): SQVTM, ANQGSEA. This CDR3 reads CSVEVPRSISYEQYF. CDR3 nucleotide sequence: TGCAGCGTTGAAGTTCCAAGAAGCATCTCCTACGAGCAGTACTTC.

The rearrangement uses TRBV19 and TRBJ1-5; TRBD1 matches at 7 bases. CDR1 is LNHDA and CDR2 is SQIVND in the germline V gene (reference sequence). V gave up 6 bases and J gave up 5 bases; unmatched junction bases: 13. The CDR3 totals 16 residues. CDR3 DNA: TGTGCCAGTAGCTCTGACAGGGCGGTTGAGTATCAGCCCCAGCATTTT. It yields the protein CASSSDRAVEYQPQHF.

This clone was observed a single time. The chain joins TRBV27 to TRBJ2-1, with 9 bases that match TRBD2. V was clipped by 6 bases and J by 3 bases; unmatched bases: 9. Germline loops: CDR1 MNHEY, CDR2 SMNVEV (reference sequence). The CDR3 loop spans 16 amino acids. CDR3 nucleotides: TGTGCCAGCAGCCAAATAGCGGGGGCGGTCTACAATGAGCAGTTCTTC. It encodes CASSQIAGAVYNEQFF.

The chain links TRBV4-2 to TRBJ2-3; 8 bases match TRBD1. The CDR3 has 13 residues. V dropped 6 bases and J dropped 2; count of bases not matched to a gene: 1. Germline V gene data show CDR1 as LGHNA and CDR2 as YNFKEQ. CDR3 nucleotides: TGTGCCAGCAGGGACAGGGTCACAGATACGCAGTATTTT. Amino acids: CASRDRVTDTQYF.

The rearrangement joins TRBV10-3 to TRBJ1-3; 7 bases line up with TRBD1. The CDR3 is made up of 14 amino acids. Looked up from germline, CDR1 is ENHRY and CDR2 is SYGVKD. V lost 6 bases, J lost 0 bases, and 2 bases stayed unmatched. The CDR3 is CAISGTVSGNTIYF. The CDR3 DNA sequence: TGTGCCATCAGCGGGACAGTCTCTGGAAACACCATATATTTT.

The chain combines TRBV10-2 with TRBJ1-5, with D tentatively TRBD1 (6 bases). The V gene's germline CDR1 is WSHSY and CDR2 SAAADI. Deletions cut 1 base from V and 8 bases from J, with 15 bases between. This CDR3 region has 15 residues. The CDR3, as DNA: TGCGCCAGCAGTGAGTATGGCCTAGGGGGAGAGCCCCAGCATTTT. Residues: CASSEYGLGGEPQHF.

V usage is TRBV7-9 and J usage is TRBJ1-2, with 8 bases lining up with TRBD1. Germline V gene data show CDR1 as SEHNR and CDR2 as FQNEAQ (reference sequence). This CDR3 is 15 amino acids long. V was clipped by 5 bases and J by 4 bases; unmatched bases: 9. CDR3 coding DNA: TGTGCCAGCAGCCCCCGGACAGGGTTGGGCTATGGCTACACCTTC. Amino acids: CASSPRTGLGYGYTF.

The sample holds a few counts of this clone. Sequence at one end of the junction differs from germline and may be a read error. This chain joins TRBV7-7 and TRBJ2-5; D might be TRBD1 (6 bases). CDR1 SSHAT and CDR2 FNYEAQ come from the germline V gene (reference sequence). This CDR3 is built from 13 residues. Here the CDR3 reads CASSWDTRGGQYF. The CDR3 nucleotides read TGTGCTAGCAGCTGGGACACCCGGGGCGGCCAGTACTTC.

This clone has a single count. The V call is TRBV6-1, the J call TRBJ2-7; D is unresolved. The CDR3 has 14 amino acids. The V end lost 4 bases, the J end lost 2 bases, and 12 bases lay between the germline ends. Germline V gene lookup returns CDR1 MNHNS and CDR2 SASEGT. The CDR3 bases are TGTGCCAGCAGTGTCGGCCTCGAGGCCTACGAGCAGTACTTC. Translating gives CASSVGLEAYEQYF.

This chain joins TRBV7-9 and TRBJ1-1, with TRBD1 matching over 10 bases. V shed 5 bases and J 5 bases; nucleotides not matched to a gene: 5. The germline V gene encodes CDR1 SEHNR and CDR2 FQNEAQ (reference sequence). There are 14 residues in the CDR3. The CDR3 is CASSETGGGTEAFF. As DNA, the CDR3 is TGTGCCAGCAGCGAGACAGGGGGCGGAACTGAAGCTTTCTTT.

This clone was seen a handful of times. The chain is built from TRBV19 and TRBJ2-3; D unresolved. Germline CDR1 reads LNHDA; CDR2 reads SQIVND (reference sequence). The CDR3 is made up of 14 amino acids. V gave up 3 bases and J gave up 5 bases, with 12 bases separating them. The CDR3 coding sequence is TGTGCCAGTAGTATCGGTAGCTTTCAAGATACGCAGTATTTT. Translated: CASSIGSFQDTQYF.

The chain links TRBV5-6 to TRBJ2-7; 8 nucleotides line up with TRBD1. The CDR3 is 14 amino acids. Germline CDR1 is SGHDT and CDR2 is YYEEEE. The V gene end was trimmed by 5 bases and the J gene end by 0 bases; junction bases not matched to a gene: 4. CDR3: CASRETGDSYEQYF. CDR3 DNA: TGTGCCAGCAGGGAGACAGGGGACTCCTACGAGCAGTACTTC.

The rearrangement links TRBV11-3 to TRBJ1-3; no reliable D call. With 6 bases removed from V and 8 bases from J, the gap between germline ends came to 8 bases. From germline, CDR1 is SGHNT and CDR2 YENEEA. This CDR3 has 11 amino acids. DNA of the CDR3: TGTGCCAGCAGTCGCGGGTACACCATATATTTT. Translation: CASSRGYTIYF.